This record covers a single TCR beta chain. The data belong to a study of control samples from healthy donors and cancer patients. The V end lost 5 bases, the J end lost 6 bases, and 8 bases lay between the germline ends. The CDR3 loop spans 11 amino acids. The assay was immunoSEQ multiplex PCR, and TCRdb's table has in-frame clones only and misses some. This table holds approximately 85,000 clones, 70% to 90% found once. This receptor was identified in a woman aged 55-70 years in good health. V and J are TRBV12-3 or TRBV12-4 and TRBJ2-7; perhaps TRBD1 as D (6 bases). Sequenced input: blood. In nucleotides, the CDR3 is TGTGCCAGCAGTACAGGGCTCGAGCAGTACTTC. This codes for CASSTGLEQYF.